The clone carrying this T cell receptor beta chain was seen only a few times. No antigen is known for it. These data belong to a study of regulatory T cells in long-lasting Graves disease. Study-wide background: Persistent Graves' disease required over 5 years of antithyroid drugs and positive TSH receptor antibodies. Study-level results: For persistent Graves' patients, TCR diversity was lower than for newly diagnosed ones. Only peripheral blood was studied, not thyroid tissue.

Noted time point: persistent/refractory GD, antithyroid drugs over 5 years with positive TRAb. Isolated PBMC RNA provided the starting material for the TCR library. This CDR3 is built from 9 residues. Trimming cost V 5 bases and J 7 bases, with 2 bases left between them. Germline V gene lookup returns CDR1 SGHTA and CDR2 FQGNSA. Through Arm-PCR of CDR3 regions and iRepertoire HTBI primers, TCR beta libraries were built. Original processing methods: The samples included 60 to 75 TRBV and over 13 TRBJ segments. TCRdb reanalysed the multiplex PCR reads using MiXCR and keeps one entry per CDR3 protein. V and J calls and clone size were set by TCRdb, not the authors. The sample has roughly 700,000 distinct CDR3 sequences; about 30% are singletons.

Specimen: peripheral blood mononuclear cells (PBMCs), collected when the disease was refractory, from a patient treated with antithyroid drugs. This sequence joins TRBV7-2 and TRBJ1-1; D gene unclear. This clonotype was obtained from a female donor with Graves disease. Here the CDR3 reads CASSREAFF. CDR3 bases: TGTGCCAGCAGCCGTGAAGCTTTCTTT.